The next 6 T cell receptor beta chains were all read from a single sample in a study of Ad26.COV2.S vaccination and SARS-CoV-2 variants. Described treatment: some 20 received Ad26.COV2.S at low or high dose, single or two shots; 5 received placebo; per-sample allocation not given. Samples were taken on day 63 after the first vaccine or placebo injection. Sequencing was performed with immunoSEQ multiplex PCR; in TCRdb, only in-frame clones are kept and a portion is missing. The repertoire holds about 350,000 clones, with around 86% as singletons. The source material was peripheral blood, sampled in a trial of Ad26.COV2.S vaccine versus placebo. These receptors were collected from a person between 18 and 65 years old who received the Ad26.COV2.S COVID-19 vaccine or a placebo.

The J gene is TRBJ2-1, the V gene TRBV30, with 12 positions matching TRBD2. In germline, CDR1 is GTSNPN, CDR2 SVGIG (reference sequence). The CDR3 runs to 17 residues. J gave up 8 bases and V 1 base, and 12 bases lay outside the gene matches. The chain's CDR3 is CAWSAGLAGGPVYEQFF. The CDR3, as DNA: TGTGCCTGGAGTGCAGGGCTAGCGGGGGGGCCGGTCTATGAGCAGTTCTTC. The full variable domain, completed using reference TRBV30 and TRBJ2-1, is SQTIHQWPATLVQPVGSPLSLECTVEGTSNPNLYWYRQAAGRGLQLLFYSVGIGQISSEVPQNLSASRPQDRQFILSSKKLLLSDSGFYLCAWSAGLAGGPVYEQFFGPGTRLTVL.

With respect to this clone: The junction differs from germline at one of its ends, possibly a read error. This chain joins TRBV29-1 and TRBJ2-1, with D possibly being TRBD1 (5 bases). Germline CDR1 reads SQVTM; CDR2 reads ANQGSEA. This CDR3 spans 11 amino acids. CDR3 region: CSVEGGRVVVF. DNA of the CDR3: TGCAGCGTTGAGGGCGGCAGGGTGGTTGTCTTC.

This clone appeared once. The chain combines TRBV4-1 with TRBJ2-7; possible D gene TRBD1, 5 bases. The V gene lost 4 bases and the J gene lost 3 bases, with 13 bases spanning the gap. CDR3 length: 14 amino acids. The germline V gene encodes CDR1 MGHRA and CDR2 YSYEKL. The DNA of the CDR3 is TGCGCCAGCAGCCCAAGGGGTAACGACTACGAGCAGTACTTC. It is translated as CASSPRGNDYEQYF.

The rearrangement links TRBV4-3 to TRBJ2-7, with D perhaps matching TRBD1 or TRBD2 (6 bases each). Germline CDR1 and CDR2: LGHNA and YSLEER. The CDR3 length is 15 residues. V dropped 0 bases and J dropped 5 bases, with 14 bases sitting between them. The CDR3 nucleotides read TGCGCCAGCAGCCAAGATTGGCTCGGGGGCGACGAGCAGTACTTC. Encoded protein: CASSQDWLGGDEQYF.

V and J are TRBV4-1 and TRBJ1-2; D possibly corresponds to TRBD1 (5 bases). Germline CDR1 and CDR2: MGHRA and YSYEKL. Trimming took off 4 bases at V and 5 bases at J, with 23 bases between the two ends. This CDR3 is built from 17 residues. DNA for the CDR3: TGCGCCAGCAGCCGTTTCCCCTGGGCAGGGCCCCGATATGGCTACACCTTC. Translation gives CASSRFPWAGPRYGYTF.

V gene TRBV5-1 combines with J gene TRBJ1-6, with TRBD1 matching 10 bases. V dropped 0 bases and J dropped 10; count of bases not matched to a gene: 7. In germline, CDR1 is SGHRS, CDR2 YFSETQ. CDR3 length: 16 amino acids. The CDR3 region has the DNA TGCGCCAGCAGCTTGGGTGGGGGACAGGGGAAGTCACCCCTCCACTTT. This translates into CASSLGGGQGKSPLHF. The full variable domain, in which reference TRBV5-1 and TRBJ1-6 provide the parts outside the CDR3, is KAGVTQTPRYLIKTRGQQVTLSCSPISGHRSVSWYQQTPGQGLQFLFEYFSETQRNKGNFPGRFSGRQFSNSRSEMNVSTLELGDSALYLCASSLGGGQGKSPLHFGNGTRLTVT.